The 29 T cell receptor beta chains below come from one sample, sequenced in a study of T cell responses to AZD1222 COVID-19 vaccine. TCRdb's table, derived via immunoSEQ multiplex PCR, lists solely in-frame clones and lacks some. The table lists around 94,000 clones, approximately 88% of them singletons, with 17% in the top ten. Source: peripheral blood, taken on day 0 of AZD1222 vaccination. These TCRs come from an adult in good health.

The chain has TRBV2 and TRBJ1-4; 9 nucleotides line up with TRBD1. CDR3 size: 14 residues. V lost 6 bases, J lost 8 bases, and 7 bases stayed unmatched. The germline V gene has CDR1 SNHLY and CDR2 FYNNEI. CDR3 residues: CASSFRQGGEKLFF. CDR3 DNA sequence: TGTGCCAGCAGCTTTAGACAGGGGGGGGAAAAACTGTTTTTT.

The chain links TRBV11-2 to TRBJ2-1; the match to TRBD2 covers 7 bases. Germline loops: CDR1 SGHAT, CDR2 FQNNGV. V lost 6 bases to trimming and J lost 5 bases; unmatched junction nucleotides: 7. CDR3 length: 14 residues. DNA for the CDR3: TGTGCCAGCAGGGTGTGGGAGGGTCACAATGAGCAGTTCTTC. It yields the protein CASRVWEGHNEQFF.

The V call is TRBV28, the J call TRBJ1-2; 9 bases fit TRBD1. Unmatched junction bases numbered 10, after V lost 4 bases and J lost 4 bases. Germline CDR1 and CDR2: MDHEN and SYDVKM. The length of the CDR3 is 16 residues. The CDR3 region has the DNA TGTGCCAGCAGTTCCGCCGGGACAGGGATGAGCTATGGCTACACCTTC. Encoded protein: CASSSAGTGMSYGYTF.

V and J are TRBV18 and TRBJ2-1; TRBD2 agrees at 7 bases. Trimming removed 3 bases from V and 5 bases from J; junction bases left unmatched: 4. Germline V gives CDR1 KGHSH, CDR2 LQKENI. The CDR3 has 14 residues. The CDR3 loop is CASSPTSRDNEQFF. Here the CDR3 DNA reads TGTGCCAGCTCACCGACTAGCAGGGACAATGAGCAGTTCTTC.

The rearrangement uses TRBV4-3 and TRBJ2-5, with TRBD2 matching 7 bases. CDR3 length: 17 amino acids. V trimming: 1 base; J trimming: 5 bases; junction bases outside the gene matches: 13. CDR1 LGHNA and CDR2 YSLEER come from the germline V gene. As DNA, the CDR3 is TGCGCCAGCAGCCAAGGGAGGAGAGCGGGACTTGTGGAGACCCAGTACTTC. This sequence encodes CASSQGRRAGLVETQYF.

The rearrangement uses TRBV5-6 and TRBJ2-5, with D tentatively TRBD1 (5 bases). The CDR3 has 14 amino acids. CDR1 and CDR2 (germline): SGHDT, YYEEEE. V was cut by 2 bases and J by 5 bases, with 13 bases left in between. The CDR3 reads CASSLSGIRETQYF. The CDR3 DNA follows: TGTGCCAGCAGCTTATCAGGGATCCGGGAGACCCAGTACTTC.

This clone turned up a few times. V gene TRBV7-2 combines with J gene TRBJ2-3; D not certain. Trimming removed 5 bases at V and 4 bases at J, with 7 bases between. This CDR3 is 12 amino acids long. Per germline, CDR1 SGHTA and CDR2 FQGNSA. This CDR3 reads CASSRLADTQYF. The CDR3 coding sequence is TGTGCCAGCAGCCGACTCGCAGATACGCAGTATTTT.

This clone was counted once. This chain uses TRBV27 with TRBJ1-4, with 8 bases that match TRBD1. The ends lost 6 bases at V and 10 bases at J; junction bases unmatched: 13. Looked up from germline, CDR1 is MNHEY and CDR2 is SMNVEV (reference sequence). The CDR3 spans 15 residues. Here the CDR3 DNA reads TGTGCCAGCAGGAAGCCCGGACAGGGCACCGGAAAACTGTTTTTT. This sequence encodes CASRKPGQGTGKLFF. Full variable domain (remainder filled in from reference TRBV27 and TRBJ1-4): EAQVTQNPRYLITVTGKKLTVTCSQNMNHEYMSWYRQDPGLGLRQIYYSMNVEVTDKGDVPEGYKVSRKEKRNFPLILESPSPNQTSLYFCASRKPGQGTGKLFFGSGTQLSVL.

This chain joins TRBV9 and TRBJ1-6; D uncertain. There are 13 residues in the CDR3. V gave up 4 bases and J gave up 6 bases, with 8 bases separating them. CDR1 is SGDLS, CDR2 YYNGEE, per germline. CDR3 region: CASSQTLNSPLHF. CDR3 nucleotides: TGTGCCAGCAGCCAGACCCTTAATTCACCCCTCCACTTT.

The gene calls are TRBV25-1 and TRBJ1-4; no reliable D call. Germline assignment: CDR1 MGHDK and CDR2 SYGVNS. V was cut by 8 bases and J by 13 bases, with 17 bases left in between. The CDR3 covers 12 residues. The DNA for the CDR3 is TGTGCCAGCGGCTGGACCGACGGAGGACTGTTTTTT. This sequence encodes CASGWTDGGLFF.

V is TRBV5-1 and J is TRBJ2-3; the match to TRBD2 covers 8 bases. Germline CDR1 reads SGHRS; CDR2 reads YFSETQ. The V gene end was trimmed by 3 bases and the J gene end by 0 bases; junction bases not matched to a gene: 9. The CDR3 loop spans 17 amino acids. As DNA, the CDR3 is TGCGCCAGCAGCTCCCCGGGACTAGAATTGAGCACAGATACGCAGTATTTT. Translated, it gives CASSSPGLELSTDTQYF.

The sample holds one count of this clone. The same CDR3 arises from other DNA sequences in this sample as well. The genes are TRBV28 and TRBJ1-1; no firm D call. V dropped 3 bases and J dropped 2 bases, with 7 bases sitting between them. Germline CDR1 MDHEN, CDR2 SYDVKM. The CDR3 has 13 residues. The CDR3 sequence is CASSFPGNTEAFF. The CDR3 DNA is TGTGCCAGCAGTTTTCCGGGTAACACTGAAGCTTTCTTT.

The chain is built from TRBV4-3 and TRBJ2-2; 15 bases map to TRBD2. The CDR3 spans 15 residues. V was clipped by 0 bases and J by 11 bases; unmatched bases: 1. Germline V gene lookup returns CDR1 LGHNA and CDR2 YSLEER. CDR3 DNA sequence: TGCGCCAGCAGCCAAGAGGGACTAGCGGGAGGCGAGCTGTTTTTT. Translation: CASSQEGLAGGELFF.

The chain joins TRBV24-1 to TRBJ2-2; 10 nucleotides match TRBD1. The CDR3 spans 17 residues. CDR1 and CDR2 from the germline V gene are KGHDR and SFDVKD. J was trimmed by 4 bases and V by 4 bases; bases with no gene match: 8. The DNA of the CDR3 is TGTGCCACCAGTGACCCACCGGGACAGGGGACCACCGGGGAGCTGTTTTTT. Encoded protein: CATSDPPGQGTTGELFF.

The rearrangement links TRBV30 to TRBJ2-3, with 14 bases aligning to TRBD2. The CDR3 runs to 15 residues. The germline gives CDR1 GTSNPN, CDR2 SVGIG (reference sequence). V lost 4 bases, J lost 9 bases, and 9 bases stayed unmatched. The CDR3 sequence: CAWTLGTSGGRTQYF. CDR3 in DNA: TGTGCCTGGACCCTGGGGACTAGCGGGGGCAGGACGCAGTATTTT.

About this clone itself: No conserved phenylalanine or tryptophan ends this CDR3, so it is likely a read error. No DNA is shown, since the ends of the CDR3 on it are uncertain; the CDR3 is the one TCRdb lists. The chain's CDR3 is CASSKVGGSVPGQGWI. The chain joins TRBV21-1 to TRBJ2-4; TRBD1 is the table's D call and was not checked against the DNA. TRBV21-1 is designated a pseudogene. Inclusive of both ends, the CDR3 amounts to 16 amino acids.

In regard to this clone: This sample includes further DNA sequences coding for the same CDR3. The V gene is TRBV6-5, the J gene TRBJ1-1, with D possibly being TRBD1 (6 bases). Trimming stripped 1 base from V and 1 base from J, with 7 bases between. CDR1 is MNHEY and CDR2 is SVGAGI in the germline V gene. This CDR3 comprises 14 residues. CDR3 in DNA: TGTGCCAGCAGTTACTTACAGGGGAACACTGAAGCTTTCTTT. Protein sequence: CASSYLQGNTEAFF.

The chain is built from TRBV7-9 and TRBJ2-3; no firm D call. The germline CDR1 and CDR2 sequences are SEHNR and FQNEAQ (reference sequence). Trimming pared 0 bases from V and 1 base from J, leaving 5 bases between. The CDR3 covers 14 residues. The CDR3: CASSLAGGTDTQYF. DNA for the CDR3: TGTGCCAGCAGCTTAGCGGGTGGCACAGATACGCAGTATTTT.

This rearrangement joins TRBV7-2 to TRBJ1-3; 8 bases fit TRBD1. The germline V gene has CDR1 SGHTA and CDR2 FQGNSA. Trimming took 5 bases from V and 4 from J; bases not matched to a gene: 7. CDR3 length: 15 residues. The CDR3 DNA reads TGTGCCAGCAGCAGCGGGACAGGCAAGGGAAACACCATATATTTT. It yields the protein CASSSGTGKGNTIYF.

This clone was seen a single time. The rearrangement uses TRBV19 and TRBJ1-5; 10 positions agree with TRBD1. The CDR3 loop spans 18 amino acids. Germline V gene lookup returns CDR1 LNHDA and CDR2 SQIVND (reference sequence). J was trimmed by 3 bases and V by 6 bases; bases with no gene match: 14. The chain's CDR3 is CASRGTGAGTGVNQPQHF. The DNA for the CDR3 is TGTGCCAGTAGGGGAACGGGGGCGGGGACAGGGGTCAATCAGCCCCAGCATTTT.

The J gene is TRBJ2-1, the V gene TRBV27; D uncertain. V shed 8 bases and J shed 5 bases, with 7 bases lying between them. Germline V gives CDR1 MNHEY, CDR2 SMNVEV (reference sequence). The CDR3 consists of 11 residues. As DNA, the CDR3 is TGTGCCAGCGGTAATAACAATGAGCAGTTCTTC. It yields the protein CASGNNNEQFF.

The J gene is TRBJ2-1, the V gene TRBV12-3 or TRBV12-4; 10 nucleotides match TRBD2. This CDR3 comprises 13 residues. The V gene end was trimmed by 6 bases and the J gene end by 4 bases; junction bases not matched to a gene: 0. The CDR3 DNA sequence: TGTGCCAGCAGACTAGCGGGGTACAATGAGCAGTTCTTC. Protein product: CASRLAGYNEQFF.

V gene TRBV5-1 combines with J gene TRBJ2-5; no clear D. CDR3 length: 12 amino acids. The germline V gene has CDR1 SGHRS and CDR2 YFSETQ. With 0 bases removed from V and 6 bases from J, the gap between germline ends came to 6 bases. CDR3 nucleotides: TGCGCCAGCAGCTTGGAAGAGCAGACCCAGTACTTC. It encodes CASSLEEQTQYF.

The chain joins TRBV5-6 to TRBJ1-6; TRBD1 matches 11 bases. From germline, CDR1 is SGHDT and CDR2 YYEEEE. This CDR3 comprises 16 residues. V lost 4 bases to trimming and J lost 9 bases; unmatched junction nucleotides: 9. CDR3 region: CASSGTGGGLGSPLHF. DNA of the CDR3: TGTGCCAGCAGCGGGACAGGGGGAGGCTTGGGTTCACCCCTCCACTTT.

The CDR3 region is CSAGTGGYNEQFF. The CDR3 DNA follows: TGCAGCGCCGGGACAGGGGGCTACAATGAGCAGTTCTTC. This chain connects TRBV29-1 to TRBJ2-1; TRBD1 agrees at 11 bases. V lost 7 bases, J lost 3 bases, and 2 bases stayed unmatched. The CDR3 covers 13 residues. Germline assignment: CDR1 SQVTM and CDR2 ANQGSEA.

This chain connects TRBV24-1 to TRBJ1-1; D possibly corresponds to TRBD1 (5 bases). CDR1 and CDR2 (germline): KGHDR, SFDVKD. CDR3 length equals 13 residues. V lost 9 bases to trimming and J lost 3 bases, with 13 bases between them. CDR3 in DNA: TGTGCCACCCGCAGGGATGGGCACACTGAAGCTTTCTTT. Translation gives CATRRDGHTEAFF.

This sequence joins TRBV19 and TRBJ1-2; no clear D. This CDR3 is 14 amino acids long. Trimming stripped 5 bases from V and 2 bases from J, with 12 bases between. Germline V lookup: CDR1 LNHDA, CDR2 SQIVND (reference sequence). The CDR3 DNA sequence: TGTGCCAGTAGTGTCGGGAGAAAGAACTATGGCTACACCTTC. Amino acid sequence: CASSVGRKNYGYTF.

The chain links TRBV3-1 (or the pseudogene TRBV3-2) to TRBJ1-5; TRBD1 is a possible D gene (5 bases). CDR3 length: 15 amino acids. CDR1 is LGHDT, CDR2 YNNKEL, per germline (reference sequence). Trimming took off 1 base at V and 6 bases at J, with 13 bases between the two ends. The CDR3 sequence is CASSQGPPGAQPQHF. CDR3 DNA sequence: TGTGCCAGCAGCCAAGGGCCCCCCGGGGCTCAGCCCCAGCATTTT.

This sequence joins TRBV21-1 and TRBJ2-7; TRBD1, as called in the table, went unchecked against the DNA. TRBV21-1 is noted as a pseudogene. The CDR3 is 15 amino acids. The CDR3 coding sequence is TGTGCCAGCAGAGCCACCAGACAGGGGTTCTACGAGCAGTACTTC. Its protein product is CASRATRQGFYEQYF.